This TCR beta chain was recorded in a study of CDR3 diversity in severe acne (dated by TCRdb to the late 2010s). The CDR1 and CDR2 encoded by the germline V gene are SQVTM and ANQGSEA. The CDR3 goes from the cysteine to the phenylalanine over 13 residues. The sequence is cut down to CDR3 DNA, 39 bases in frame from base 1. The V end loses 4 bases and the J end loses 3 bases, and a stretch of 12 bases separates them. Receptor amplification or capture employed PCR. Sequencing used an Illumina HiSeq 2000. The raw public reads went through TCRdb reprocessing: fastp at Q25, MiXCR clone calling, in-frame beta chains kept. Records with the same CDR3 protein are collapsed into one entry carrying the most frequent genes and DNA. The sample profile shows tens of thousands of distinct CDR3 sequences; around 53% of them were found once. The ten biggest clones cover 13% to 15% of the sample. This clonotype was detected only a few times. The clone's antigen remains unknown. No base quality information exists; no much larger clone differs at one position.

Here the chain combines TRBV29-1 and TRBJ1-1; confidence is insufficient to name the D gene. This receptor was taken from a male donor in good health, without acne. Sequencing was done on a sample of blood. The bases read TGCAGCGTTGTGGGGTTTTGGTACACTGAAGCTTTCTTT. The resulting protein is CSVVGFWYTEAFF. The entire variable domain, with the stretches around the CDR3 drawn from the reference TRBV29-1 and TRBJ1-1 proteins, is SAVISQKPSRDICQRGTSLTIQCQVDSQVTMMFWYRQQPGQSLTLIATANQGSEATYESGFVIDKFPISRPNLTFSTLTVSNMSPEDSSIYLCSVVGFWYTEAFFGQGTRLTVV.